These 2 T cell receptor beta chains originate from one sample sequenced in a study of CD8 T cells in cerebrospinal fluid in Alzheimer's disease (TCRdb year 2020). Library method: 10x single-cell sequencing. The instrument given in TCRdb is NextSeq 550. TCRdb reprocessed the reads and lists each CDR3 protein sequence as a single entry, with no DNA. The sample's records list about 810 distinct CDR3 sequences. In total, the top ten clones hold roughly a sixth of the sample. Sample: cerebrospinal fluid. Every receptor here comes from a human donor with Parkinson's disease.

Judged by frequency, this clonotype is medium-sized. This chain connects TRBV11-2 to TRBJ2-7. From germline, CDR1 is SGHAT and CDR2 FQNNGV. CDR3 size: 13 residues. CDR3 in amino acids: CASRLANSYEQYF. Drawing the rest from reference TRBV11-2 and TRBJ2-7, the complete variable domain is EAGVAQSPRYKIIEKRQSVAFWCNPISGHATLYWYQQILGQGPKLLIQFQNNGVVDDSQLPKDRFSAERLKGVDSTLKIQPAKLEDSAVYLCASRLANSYEQYFGPGTRLTVT.

The chain has TRBV27 and TRBJ2-7. Germline CDR1 reads MNHEY; CDR2 reads SMNVEV (reference sequence). The CDR3 covers 14 residues. This chain's CDR3 is CASSLDGTTYEQYF.